This T cell receptor (beta chain) comes out of a study of cytomegalovirus exposure and HLA in healthy donors. On the study more broadly: The same platform used for the approximately 700 first-cohort repertoires was also used for the 120 or so validation repertoires, as a later analysis reported.

Remarks on this clone: Its antigen remains unknown.

Repertoires were generated with immunoSEQ multiplex PCR, while TCRdb's copy carries only in-frame clones and drops some. Of fewer than 85,000 clones listed, roughly 89% are singletons. The donors were members of the validation cohort comprising 100 to 150 subjects, separate from the roughly 680-subject first cohort. The CDR3 contains 16 residues. Germline values: CDR1 LNHNV, CDR2 YYDKDF (reference sequence). Trimming removed 5 bases from V and 1 base from J, with 14 bases in between. Study-wide results and caveats: It was 150 to 200 TCR beta chains that were listed as cytomegalovirus-associated. Cytomegalovirus status, reportedly, was diagnosed with high specificity and sensitivity by the classifier.

The sample comprised PBMCs. This rearrangement joins TRBV15 to TRBJ2-2; TRBD2 is a possible D gene (5 bases). The source is a woman aged 18-29 years in good health and CMV-seropositive. CDR3 DNA: TGTGCCACCAGCCAATCCCTTGGAGGGAACACCGGGGAGCTGTTTTTT. Translating it yields CATSQSLGGNTGELFF.